The source of this T cell receptor (beta chain) is a study of cytomegalovirus exposure and HLA in healthy donors. Turning to this clone: The antigen remains undetermined.

Study results and caveats: Reported performance of the classifier showed diagnosis of cytomegalovirus status with high specificity and sensitivity.

Use of 60 Vbeta and 13 Jbeta primers characterized the PCR. Here immunoSEQ multiplex PCR was the method, and the copy in TCRdb shows in-frame clones only, minus some. The data hold approximately 120,000 clones, with 74% observed a single time. V trimming: 4 bases; J trimming: 4 bases; junction bases outside the gene matches: 9. The CDR3 consists of 15 residues. Germline V gene sequence: CDR1 MNHNS, CDR2 SASEGT. Sample: PBMCs. The chain joins TRBV6-1 to TRBJ2-5; TRBD2 matches at 7 bases. This TCR came from a human donor in good health. The CDR3 coding sequence is TGTGCCAGCAGTGGGGGGGGGAGGCCAGGAGAGACCCAGTACTTC. It yields the protein CASSGGGRPGETQYF.